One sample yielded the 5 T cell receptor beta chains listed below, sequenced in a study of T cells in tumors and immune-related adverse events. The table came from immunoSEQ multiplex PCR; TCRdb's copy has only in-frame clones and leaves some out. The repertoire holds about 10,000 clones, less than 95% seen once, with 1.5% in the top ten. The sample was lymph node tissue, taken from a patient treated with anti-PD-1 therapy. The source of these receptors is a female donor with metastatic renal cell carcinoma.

CDR3 residues: CASSGIAGDPPVDTQYF. The CDR3 nucleotides are TGCGCCAGCAGCGGTATAGCGGGGGACCCTCCTGTGGATACGCAGTATTTT. This chain uses TRBV5-1 with TRBJ2-3; 9 bases are a match to TRBD2. The CDR3 runs to 17 residues. The junction had 15 bases not matched to a gene; V was cut back by 4 bases and J by 6 bases. Germline lookup yields CDR1 SGHRS and CDR2 YFSETQ. Full variable domain (rest looked up from reference TRBV5-1 and TRBJ2-3): KAGVTQTPRYLIKTRGQQVTLSCSPISGHRSVSWYQQTPGQGLQFLFEYFSETQRNKGNFPGRFSGRQFSNSRSEMNVSTLELGDSALYLCASSGIAGDPPVDTQYFGPGTRLTVL.

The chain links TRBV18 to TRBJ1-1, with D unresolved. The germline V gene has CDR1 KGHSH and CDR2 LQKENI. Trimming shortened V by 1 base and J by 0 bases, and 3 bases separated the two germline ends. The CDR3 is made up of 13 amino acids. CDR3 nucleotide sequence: TGTGCCAGCTCACCACGTCTGAACACTGAAGCTTTCTTT. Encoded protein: CASSPRLNTEAFF. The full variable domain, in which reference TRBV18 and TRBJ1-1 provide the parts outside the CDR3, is NAGVMQNPRHLVRRRGQEARLRCSPMKGHSHVYWYRQLPEEGLKFMVYLQKENIIDESGMPKERFSAEFPKEGPSILRIQQVVRGDSAAYFCASSPRLNTEAFFGQGTRLTVV.

CDR3 DNA sequence: TGCGCCAGCAGTGAGTCGAAGGAGCAGTACTTC. Translating gives CASSESKEQYF. The chain has TRBV10-2 and TRBJ2-7; no definite D call. Per the germline V gene, CDR1 is WSHSY and CDR2 is SAAADI. Trimming left V 0 bases short and J 7 bases short, with 4 bases between. The length of the CDR3 is 11 residues.

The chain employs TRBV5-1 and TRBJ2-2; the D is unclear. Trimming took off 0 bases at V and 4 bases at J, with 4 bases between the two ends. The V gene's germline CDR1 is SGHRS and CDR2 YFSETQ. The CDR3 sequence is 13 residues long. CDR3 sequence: CASSLEVTGELFF. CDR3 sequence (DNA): TGCGCCAGCAGCTTGGAGGTCACCGGGGAGCTGTTTTTT.

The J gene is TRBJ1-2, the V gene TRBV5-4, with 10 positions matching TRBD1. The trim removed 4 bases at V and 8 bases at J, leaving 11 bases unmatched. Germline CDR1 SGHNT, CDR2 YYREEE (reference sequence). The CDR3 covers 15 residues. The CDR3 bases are TGTGCCAGCAGCACCCGACAGGGGGCTCCGTGGGGCTACACCTTC. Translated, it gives CASSTRQGAPWGYTF. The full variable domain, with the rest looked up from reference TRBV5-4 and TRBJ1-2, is ETGVTQSPTHLIKTRGQQVTLRCSSQSGHNTVSWYQQALGQGPQFIFQYYREEENGRGNFPPRFSGLQFPNYSSELNVNALELDDSALYLCASSTRQGAPWGYTFGSGTRLTVV.